This T cell receptor (beta chain) was recovered during a study of PD-1 blockade in classical Hodgkin lymphoma. Findings and limits, study-wide: Prior to therapy, complete responders displayed diversity much like that of newly diagnosed patients. When nivolumab was started under 1 year after ASCT, patients were excluded.

This CDR3 has 13 residues. Per germline, CDR1 SGHRS and CDR2 YFSETQ. Trimming shortened V by 0 bases and J by 6 bases, and 10 bases separated the two germline ends. A word on this clone: Its cognate antigen is unknown. This specimen includes other DNA sequences encoding the same CDR3.

Generated by immunoSEQ multiplex PCR, the TCRdb table keeps only in-frame clones and is missing some. The profile shows around 65,000 clones, 87% of them singletons. Time point in this sample: cycle 4 day 1 (C4D1), after 5 to 7 weeks of nivolumab. Relapse after autologous stem cell transplantation occurred in every patient, and brentuximab vedotin exposure varied. Sequences were derived from peripheral blood mononuclear cells (PBMCs), sampled before the fourth cycle of nivolumab. The TCR sequence derives from a human donor with classical Hodgkin lymphoma. The chain joins TRBV5-1 to TRBJ2-7; the D gene is possibly TRBD1 (7 bases). The CDR3 DNA is TGCGCCAGCAGCTTGGGACAGGGAGGCGAGCAGTACTTC. Its translation is CASSLGQGGEQYF.